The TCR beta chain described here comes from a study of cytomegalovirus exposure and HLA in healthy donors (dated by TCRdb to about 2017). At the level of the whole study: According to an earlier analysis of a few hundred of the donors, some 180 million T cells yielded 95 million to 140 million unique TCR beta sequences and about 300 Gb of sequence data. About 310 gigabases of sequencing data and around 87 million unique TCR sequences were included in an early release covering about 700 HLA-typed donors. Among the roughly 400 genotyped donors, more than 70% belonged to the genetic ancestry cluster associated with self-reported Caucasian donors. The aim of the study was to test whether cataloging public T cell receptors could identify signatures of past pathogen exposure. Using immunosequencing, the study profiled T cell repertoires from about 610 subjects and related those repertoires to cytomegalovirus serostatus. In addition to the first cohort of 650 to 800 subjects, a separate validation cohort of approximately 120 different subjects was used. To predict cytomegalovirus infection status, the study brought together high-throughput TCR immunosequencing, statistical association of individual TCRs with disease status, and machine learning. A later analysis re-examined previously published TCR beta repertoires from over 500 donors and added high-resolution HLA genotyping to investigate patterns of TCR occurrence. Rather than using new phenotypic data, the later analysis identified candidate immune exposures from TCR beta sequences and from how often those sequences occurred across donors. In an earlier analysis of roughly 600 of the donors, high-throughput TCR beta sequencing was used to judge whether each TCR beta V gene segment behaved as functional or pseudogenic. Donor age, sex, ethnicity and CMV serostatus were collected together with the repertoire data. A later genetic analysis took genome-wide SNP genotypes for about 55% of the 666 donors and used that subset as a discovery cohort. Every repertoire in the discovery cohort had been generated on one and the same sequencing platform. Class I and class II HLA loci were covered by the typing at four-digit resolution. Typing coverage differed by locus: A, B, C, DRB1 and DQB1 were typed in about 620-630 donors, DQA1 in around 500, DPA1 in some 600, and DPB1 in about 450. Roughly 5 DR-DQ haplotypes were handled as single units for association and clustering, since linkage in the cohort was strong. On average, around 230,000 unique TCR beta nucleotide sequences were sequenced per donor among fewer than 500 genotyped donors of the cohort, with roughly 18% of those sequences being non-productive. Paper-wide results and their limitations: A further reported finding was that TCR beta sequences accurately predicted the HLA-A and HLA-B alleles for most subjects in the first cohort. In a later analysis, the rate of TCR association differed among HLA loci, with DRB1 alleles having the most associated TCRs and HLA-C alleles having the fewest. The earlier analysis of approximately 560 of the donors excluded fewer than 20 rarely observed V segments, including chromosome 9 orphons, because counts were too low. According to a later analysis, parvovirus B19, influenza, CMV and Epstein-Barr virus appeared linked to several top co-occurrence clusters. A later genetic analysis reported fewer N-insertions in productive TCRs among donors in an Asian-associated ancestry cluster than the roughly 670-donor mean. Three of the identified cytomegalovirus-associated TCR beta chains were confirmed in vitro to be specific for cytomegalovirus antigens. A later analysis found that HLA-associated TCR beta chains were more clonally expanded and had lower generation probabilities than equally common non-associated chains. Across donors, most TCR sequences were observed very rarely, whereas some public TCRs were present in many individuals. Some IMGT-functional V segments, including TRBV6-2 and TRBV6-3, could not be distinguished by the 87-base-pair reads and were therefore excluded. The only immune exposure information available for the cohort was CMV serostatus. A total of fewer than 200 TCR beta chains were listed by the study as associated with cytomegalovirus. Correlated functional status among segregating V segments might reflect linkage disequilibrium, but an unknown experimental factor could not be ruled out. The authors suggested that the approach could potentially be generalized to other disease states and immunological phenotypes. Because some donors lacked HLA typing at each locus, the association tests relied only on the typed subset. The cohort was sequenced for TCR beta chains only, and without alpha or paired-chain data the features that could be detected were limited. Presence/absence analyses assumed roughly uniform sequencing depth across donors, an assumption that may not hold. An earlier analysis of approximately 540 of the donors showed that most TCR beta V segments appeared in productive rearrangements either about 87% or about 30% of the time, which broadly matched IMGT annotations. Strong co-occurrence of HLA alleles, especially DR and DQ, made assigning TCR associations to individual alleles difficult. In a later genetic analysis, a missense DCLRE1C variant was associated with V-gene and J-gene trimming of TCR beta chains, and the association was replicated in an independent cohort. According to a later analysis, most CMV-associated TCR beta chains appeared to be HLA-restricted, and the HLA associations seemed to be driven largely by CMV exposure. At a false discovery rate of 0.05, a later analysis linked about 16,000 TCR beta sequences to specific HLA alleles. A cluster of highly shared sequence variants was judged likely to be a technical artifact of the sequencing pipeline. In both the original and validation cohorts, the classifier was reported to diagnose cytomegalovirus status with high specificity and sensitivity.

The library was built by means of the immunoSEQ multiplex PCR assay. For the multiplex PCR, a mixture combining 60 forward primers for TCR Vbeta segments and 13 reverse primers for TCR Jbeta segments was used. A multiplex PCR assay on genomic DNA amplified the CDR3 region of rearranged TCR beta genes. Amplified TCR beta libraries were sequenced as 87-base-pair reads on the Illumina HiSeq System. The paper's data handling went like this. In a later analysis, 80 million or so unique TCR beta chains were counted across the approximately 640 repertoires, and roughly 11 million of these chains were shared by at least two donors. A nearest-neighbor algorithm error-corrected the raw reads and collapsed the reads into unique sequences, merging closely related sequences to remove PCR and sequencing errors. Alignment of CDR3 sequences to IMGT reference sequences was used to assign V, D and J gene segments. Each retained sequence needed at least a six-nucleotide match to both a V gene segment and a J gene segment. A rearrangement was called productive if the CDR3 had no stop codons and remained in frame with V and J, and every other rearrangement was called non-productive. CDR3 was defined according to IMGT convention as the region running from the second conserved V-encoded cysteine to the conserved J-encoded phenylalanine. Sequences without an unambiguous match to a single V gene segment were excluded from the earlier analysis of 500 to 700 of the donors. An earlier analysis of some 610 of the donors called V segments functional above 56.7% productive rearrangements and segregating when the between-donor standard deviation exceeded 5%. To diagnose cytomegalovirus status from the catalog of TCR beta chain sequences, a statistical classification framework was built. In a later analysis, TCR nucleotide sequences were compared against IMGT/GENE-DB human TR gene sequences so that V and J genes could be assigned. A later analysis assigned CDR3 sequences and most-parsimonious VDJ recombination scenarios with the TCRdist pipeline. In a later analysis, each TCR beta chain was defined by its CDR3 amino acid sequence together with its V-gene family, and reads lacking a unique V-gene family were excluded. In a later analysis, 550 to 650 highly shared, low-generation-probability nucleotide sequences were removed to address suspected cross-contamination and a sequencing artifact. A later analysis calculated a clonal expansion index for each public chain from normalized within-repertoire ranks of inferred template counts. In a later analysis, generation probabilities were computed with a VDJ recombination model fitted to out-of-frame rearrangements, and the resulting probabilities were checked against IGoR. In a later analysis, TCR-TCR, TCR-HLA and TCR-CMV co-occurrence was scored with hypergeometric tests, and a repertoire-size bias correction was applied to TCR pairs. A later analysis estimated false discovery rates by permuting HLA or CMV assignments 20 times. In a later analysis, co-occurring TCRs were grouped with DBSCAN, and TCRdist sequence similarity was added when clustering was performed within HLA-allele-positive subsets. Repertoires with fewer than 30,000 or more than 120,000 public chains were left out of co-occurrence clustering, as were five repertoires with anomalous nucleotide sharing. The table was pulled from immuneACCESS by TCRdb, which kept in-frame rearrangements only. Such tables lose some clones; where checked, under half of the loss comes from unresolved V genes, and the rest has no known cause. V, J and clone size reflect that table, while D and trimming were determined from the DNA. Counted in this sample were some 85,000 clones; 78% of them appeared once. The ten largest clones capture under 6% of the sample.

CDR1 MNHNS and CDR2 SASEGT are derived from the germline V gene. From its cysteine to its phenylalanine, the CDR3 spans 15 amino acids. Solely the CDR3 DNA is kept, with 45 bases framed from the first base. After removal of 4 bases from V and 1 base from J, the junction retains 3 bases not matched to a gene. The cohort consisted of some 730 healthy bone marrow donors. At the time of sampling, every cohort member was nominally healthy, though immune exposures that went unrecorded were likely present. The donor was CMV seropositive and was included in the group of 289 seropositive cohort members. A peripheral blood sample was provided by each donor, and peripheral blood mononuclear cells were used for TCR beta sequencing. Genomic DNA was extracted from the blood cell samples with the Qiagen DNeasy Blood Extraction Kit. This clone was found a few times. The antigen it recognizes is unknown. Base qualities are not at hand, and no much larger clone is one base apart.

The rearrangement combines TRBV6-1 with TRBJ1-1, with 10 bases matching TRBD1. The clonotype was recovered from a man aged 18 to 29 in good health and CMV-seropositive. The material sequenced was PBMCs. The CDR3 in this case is CASSARQGANTEAFF. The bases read TGTGCCAGCAGTGCGAGACAGGGGGCGAACACTGAAGCTTTCTTT.